This T cell receptor (beta chain) stems from a study of tumor-infiltrating lymphocytes in localized non-small cell lung cancer. Study-level background: Several tumor histologies, both smoking statuses, and some post-neoadjuvant chemotherapy samples were included. Resected tumor was paired with non-adjacent uninvolved lung from the same patient. Broader study findings: IM1 and IM2 tumors showed no difference in T-cell fraction. Tumors had more T cell infiltration than uninvolved lung, per TCRbeta sequencing and CD3 counts.

TCRdb keeps only in-frame clones here, not all; method: immunoSEQ multiplex PCR. Of 9,500 to 12,000 clones listed, 60% were seen once; the top ten hold 11%. Concerning this clone itself: What it binds is not known.

The CDR3 totals 13 residues. J gave up 1 base and V 9 bases, and 3 bases lay outside the gene matches. The V gene's germline CDR1 is MDHEN and CDR2 SYDVKM. The receptor comes from a human donor with non-small cell lung cancer. This chain uses TRBV28 with TRBJ1-5; TRBD1 matches at 7 bases. Sequenced material: uninvolved lung tissue not adjacent to the tumor. The CDR3 reads CASRQGSNQPQHF. DNA of the CDR3: TGTGCCAGTCGACAGGGCAGCAATCAGCCCCAGCATTTT. The entire variable domain, with the rest obtained from reference TRBV28 and TRBJ1-5, is as follows: DVKVTQSSRYLVKRTGEKVFLECVQDMDHENMFWYRQDPGLGLRLIYFSYDVKMKEKGDIPEGYSVSREKKERFSLILESASTNQTSMYLCASRQGSNQPQHFGDGTRLSIL.